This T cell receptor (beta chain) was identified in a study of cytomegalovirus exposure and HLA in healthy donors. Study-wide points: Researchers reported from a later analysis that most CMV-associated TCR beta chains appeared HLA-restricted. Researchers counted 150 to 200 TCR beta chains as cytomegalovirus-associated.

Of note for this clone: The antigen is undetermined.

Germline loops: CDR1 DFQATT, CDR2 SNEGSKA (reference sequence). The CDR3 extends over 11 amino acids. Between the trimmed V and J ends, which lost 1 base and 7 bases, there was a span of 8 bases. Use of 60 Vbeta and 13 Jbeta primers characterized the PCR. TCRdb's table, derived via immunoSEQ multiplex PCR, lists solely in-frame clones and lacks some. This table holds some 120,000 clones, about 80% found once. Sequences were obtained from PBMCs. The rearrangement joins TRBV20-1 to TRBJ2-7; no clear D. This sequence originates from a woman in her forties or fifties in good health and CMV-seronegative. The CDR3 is CSARVTREQYF. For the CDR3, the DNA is TGCAGTGCTAGAGTGACTCGGGAGCAGTACTTC.